This is a list of T cell receptor beta chains from one sample in a study of cytomegalovirus exposure and HLA in healthy donors. The protocol was immunoSEQ multiplex PCR, while the TCRdb copy is restricted to in-frame clones and leaves out a portion. Of 120,000 or so clones listed, 89% are singletons. The material sequenced was PBMCs. The receptors here all came from a woman aged 18-29 years in good health and CMV-seronegative. The CDR3 runs from the conserved cysteine through the conserved F or W. The order of the fields is J gene, V gene, clone size, D gene, CDR3 protein, CDR3 DNA. The D gene is left open where the match is weak. Clone size is stated in some rows and not others, as once, few, many or a class when expanded.

>TRBJ1-1|TRBV5-6|-|-
CASRQTMNTEAFF
TGTGCCAGCCGACAGACCATGAACACTGAAGCTTTCTTT
>TRBJ1-3|TRBV18|-|TRBD1
CASSTGAGNTIYF
TGTGCCAGCTCCACAGGGGCCGGAAACACCATATATTTT
>TRBJ2-2|TRBV27|-|TRBD2
CASSSPGLGGGANTGELFF
TGTGCCAGCAGTTCCCCCGGGTTGGGCGGGGGGGCGAACACCGGGGAGCTGTTTTTT
>TRBJ2-7|TRBV2|-|TRBD1
CASTGQGTSYEQYF
TGTGCCAGCACCGGACAGGGAACATCCTACGAGCAGTACTTC
>TRBJ1-5|TRBV28|-|TRBD1
CASSLPTGGRQPQHF
TGTGCCAGCAGTCTCCCGACAGGGGGCCGGCAGCCCCAGCATTTT
>TRBJ2-6|TRBV28|-|-
CASSSDTFSGANVLTF
TGTGCCAGCAGTTCCGACACTTTCTCTGGGGCCAACGTCCTGACTTTC
>TRBJ2-3|TRBV6-1|-|TRBD1
CASSEQGTGATDTQYF
TGTGCCAGCAGTGAACAGGGGACAGGGGCCACAGATACGCAGTATTTT
>TRBJ2-1|TRBV4-2|-|TRBD2
CASSQETSERVNEQFF
TGTGCCAGCAGCCAAGAAACTAGCGAGCGGGTCAATGAGCAGTTCTTC
>TRBJ1-4|TRBV6-5|-|-
CASSRWQTPNEKLFF
TGTGCCAGCAGTCGCTGGCAGACACCTAATGAAAAACTGTTTTTT
>TRBJ2-5|TRBV6-5|-|-
CASSYSSGETQYF
TGTGCCAGCAGTTACTCGTCCGGGGAGACCCAGTACTTC
>TRBJ2-7|TRBV29-1|once|-
CSVEGDTYEQYF
TGCAGCGTTGAGGGGGACACCTACGAGCAGTACTTC
>TRBJ2-7|TRBV6-4|-|-
CASSDSGGAGFYEQYF
TGTGCCAGCAGTGACTCGGGGGGAGCGGGTTTCTACGAGCAGTACTTC
>TRBJ2-5|TRBV20-1|-|-
CSAAQETQYF
TGCAGTGCGGCACAAGAGACCCAGTACTTC
>TRBJ1-5|TRBV30|-|TRBD1
CAWSQGTVNQPQHF
TGTGCCTGGAGTCAAGGGACAGTAAATCAGCCCCAGCATTTT
>TRBJ2-1|TRBV7-6|once|TRBD1
CASTQKAGGSDEQFF
TGTGCCAGCACGCAAAAGGCAGGGGGTTCCGATGAGCAGTTCTTC
>TRBJ1-3|TRBV4-1|-|-
CASSQEGGHSGNTIYF
TGCGCCAGCAGCCAAGAGGGCGGACACTCTGGAAACACCATATATTTT
>TRBJ1-1|TRBV30|once|-
CAWSRGGPADTEAFF
TGTGCCTGGAGCAGGGGTGGGCCTGCGGACACTGAAGCTTTCTTT
>TRBJ2-7|TRBV7-8|few|-
CASSNGETVEQYF
TGTGCCAGCAGCAATGGCGAGACAGTTGAGCAGTACTTC
>TRBJ1-1|TRBV29-1|-|-
CSVDRRDIPNTEAFF
TGCAGCGTTGATCGCAGGGACATCCCAAACACTGAAGCTTTCTTT
>TRBJ1-2|TRBV6-1|-|-
CASSELGQVYGYTF
TGTGCCAGCAGTGAATTGGGGCAGGTGTATGGCTACACCTTC
>TRBJ2-1|TRBV11-3|-|TRBD2
CASSLAGEVDEQFF
TGTGCCAGCAGCCTAGCGGGAGAGGTCGATGAGCAGTTCTTC
>TRBJ2-1|TRBV7-2|-|TRBD2
CASSFRGRGNEQFF
TGTGCCAGCAGCTTTCGCGGGAGAGGCAATGAGCAGTTCTTC
>TRBJ2-6|TRBV6-6|-|-
CATYGVSGANVLTF
TGTGCCACCTACGGAGTCTCTGGGGCCAACGTCCTGACTTTC
>TRBJ1-5|TRBV7-9|-|-
CASSLARGPFNQPQHF
TGTGCCAGCAGCTTAGCGCGGGGACCGTTCAATCAGCCCCAGCATTTT
>TRBJ1-2|TRBV6-1|-|TRBD1
CAVSRDRDSYGYTF
TGTGCCGTGTCCCGGGACAGGGATTCTTATGGCTACACCTTC
>TRBJ2-4|TRBV27|-|TRBD2
CASSFRGGGLNIQYF
TGTGCCAGCAGTTTTCGCGGGGGGGGCTTAAACATTCAGTACTTC
>TRBJ2-3|TRBV27|few|TRBD2
CASQREGADTQYF
TGTGCCAGCCAGCGGGAGGGGGCAGATACGCAGTATTTT
>TRBJ1-2|TRBV2|-|-
CASSEFGVYGYTF
TGTGCCAGCAGTGAGTTCGGGGTTTATGGCTACACCTTC
>TRBJ2-3|TRBV6-1|-|-
CASSALRVRTDTQYF
TGTGCCAGCAGTGCCCTGCGGGTCCGCACAGATACGCAGTATTTT
>TRBJ1-1|TRBV28|-|TRBD1
CASSTRDRLNTEAFF
TGTGCCAGCAGCACCCGGGACAGGCTGAACACTGAAGCTTTCTTT
>TRBJ1-3|TRBV29-1|-|-
CSAGDESSGNTIYF
TGCAGCGCAGGGGATGAGAGCTCTGGAAACACCATATATTTT
>TRBJ1-1|TRBV10-3|-|TRBD1
CAIRPTGGTEAFF
TGTGCCATCAGACCTACAGGGGGCACTGAAGCTTTCTTT
>TRBJ1-1|TRBV28|few|TRBD1
CASSPHRGGTEAFF
TGTGCCAGCAGTCCGCACAGGGGTGGCACTGAAGCTTTCTTT
>TRBJ2-1|TRBV6-5|-|-
CASSYSSRNEQFF
TGTGCCAGCAGTTACTCGAGTCGGAATGAGCAGTTCTTC
>TRBJ1-1|TRBV27|-|-
CASSSGTEAFF
TGTGCCAGCAGTTCGGGAACAGAAGCTTTCTTT
>TRBJ2-5|TRBV27|-|TRBD1
CASSSPRQGARETQYF
TGTGCCAGCAGTTCTCCGAGACAGGGGGCGAGGGAGACCCAGTACTTC
>TRBJ1-3|TRBV5-8|-|-
CASSYVRLSSGNTIYF
TGTGCCAGCAGCTATGTCCGCCTGAGCTCTGGAAACACCATATATTTT
>TRBJ2-5|TRBV5-1|-|TRBD2
CASSIDPGLAGVLETQYF
TGCGCCAGCAGCATAGACCCGGGACTAGCGGGAGTTCTTGAGACCCAGTACTTC
>TRBJ2-2|TRBV11-2|-|-
CASSFDGTGELFF
TGTGCCAGCAGCTTCGACGGGACCGGGGAGCTGTTTTTT
>TRBJ1-2|TRBV5-1|-|TRBD1
CASSLSRDRVPYGYTF
TGCGCCAGCAGCCTGTCCCGGGACAGGGTTCCCTATGGCTACACCTTC
>TRBJ1-4|TRBV5-1|once|TRBD1
CASSLARTGSEKLFF
TGCGCCAGCAGCCTGGCAAGGACAGGGAGTGAAAAACTGTTTTTT
>TRBJ2-5|TRBV12-5|-|TRBD1
CASGSGTGGQETQYF
TGTGCTAGTGGTTCCGGGACAGGGGGCCAAGAGACCCAGTACTTC
>TRBJ2-1|TRBV6-5|-|TRBD2
CASSFSGSSSYNEQFF
TGTGCCAGCAGTTTTAGCGGGAGTAGTTCCTACAATGAGCAGTTCTTC
>TRBJ2-7|TRBV2|-|-
CASSATGRPYEQYF
TGTGCCAGCAGTGCGACAGGTCGTCCCTACGAGCAGTACTTC
>TRBJ2-1|TRBV6-5|-|-
CASSAPGLLPPEQFF
TGTGCCAGCAGTGCGCCGGGACTCTTACCCCCTGAGCAGTTCTTC
>TRBJ2-5|TRBV7-9|-|-
CASSLVPGQETQYF
TGTGCCAGCAGCTTAGTGCCGGGCCAAGAGACCCAGTACTTC
>TRBJ2-2|TRBV30|-|TRBD2
CASTLGGRKILGTGELFF
TGTGCCTCGACCCTGGGGGGGAGAAAAATATTAGGCACCGGGGAGCTGTTTTTT